This T cell receptor beta chain was identified during a study of blood T cell repertoires in COVID-19. The wider study: Sites in the United States, Italy and Spain provided acute and convalescent COVID-19 samples. From T cells, B-cell-depleted T cells, or PBMCs came the material, which was cDNA or gDNA.

Only in-frame clones appear in the TCRdb table, and some are missing; sequencing was by immunoSEQ multiplex PCR. The data contain some 180,000 clones, roughly 80% of them singletons. Germline V gene data show CDR1 as SNHLY and CDR2 as FYNNEI. The CDR3 runs 13 residues. V was trimmed by 6 bases and J by 4 bases, leaving 10 bases between them. This clone has just a few counts. Sequencing was done on a sample of peripheral blood. This clonotype was obtained from a woman over 75 with COVID-19, enrolled during active disease. This sequence joins TRBV2 and TRBJ1-5; possibly TRBD1 for D (6 bases). The CDR3 bases are TGTGCCAGCAGGGGGGCGCATAATCAGCCCCAGCATTTT. This codes for CASRGAHNQPQHF.